The 30 T cell receptor beta chains below all came from one sample that was sequenced in a study of cytomegalovirus exposure and HLA in healthy donors. Amplification used 60 Vbeta primers and 13 Jbeta primers. Generated by immunoSEQ multiplex PCR, the TCRdb table keeps only in-frame clones and is missing some. Seen here are approximately 220,000 clones, less than 85% observed once, and the top ten hold 0.63%. The sample was PBMCs. These TCRs come from a man between 18 and 35 years old in good health and CMV-seronegative.

This clone was seen more than once but under ten times. The CDR3 here is CASSGPGTGYNEQFF. The CDR3 coding sequence is TGTGCCAGCAGTGGACCGGGGACAGGCTACAATGAGCAGTTCTTC. The chain couples TRBV2 to TRBJ2-1; TRBD1 agrees at 8 bases. Germline V gene data show CDR1 as SNHLY and CDR2 as FYNNEI. The CDR3 length is 15 residues. V was clipped by 4 bases and J by 3 bases; unmatched bases: 5. Looking up the rest from reference TRBV2 and TRBJ2-1 gives the full variable domain: EPEVTQTPSHQVTQMGQEVILRCVPISNHLYFYWYRQILGQKVEFLVSFYNNEISEKSEIFDDQFSVERPDGSNFTLKIRSTKLEDSAMYFCASSGPGTGYNEQFFGPGTRLTVL.

J is TRBJ2-1 and V is TRBV15; D might be TRBD1 (8 bases). Germline loops: CDR1 LNHNV, CDR2 YYDKDF (reference sequence). The CDR3 loop spans 13 amino acids. V was clipped by 9 bases and J by 4 bases, with 13 bases between them. The CDR3 loop is CATNRGGYNEQFF. The CDR3 DNA reads TGTGCCACAAACAGGGGGGGATACAATGAGCAGTTCTTC.

The chain recombines TRBV11-2 with TRBJ1-2; 11 nucleotides line up with TRBD1. CDR3 size: 15 residues. Germline CDR1 SGHAT, CDR2 FQNNGV. J gave up 4 bases and V 5 bases, and 6 bases lay outside the gene matches. CDR3 protein: CASSLGTGGGYGYTF. The CDR3 DNA follows: TGTGCCAGCAGCCTGGGGACAGGGGGAGGCTATGGCTACACCTTC.

The chain couples TRBV6-1 to TRBJ1-1; D possibly corresponds to TRBD1 (6 bases). The germline V and J ends were trimmed by 2 bases and 1 base, with 8 bases remaining between them. Germline CDR1 reads MNHNS; CDR2 reads SASEGT. The CDR3 has 14 amino acids. The CDR3 DNA sequence: TGTGCCAGCAGTGAAAGGACAGCGAACACTGAAGCTTTCTTT. Translating gives CASSERTANTEAFF.

The chain carries TRBV11-2 and TRBJ2-1; 7 positions agree with TRBD1. Trimming at V came to 1 base and at J to 9 bases, leaving 6 bases not matched to a gene. Germline assignment: CDR1 SGHAT and CDR2 FQNNGV. This CDR3 is built from 14 residues. The CDR3 spells CASSLADRVGEQFF. DNA of the CDR3: TGTGCCAGCAGCTTAGCCGACAGGGTCGGTGAGCAGTTCTTC.

The V and J genes are TRBV6-1 and TRBJ2-5, with D hard to call. CDR3 length: 15 amino acids. Looked up from germline, CDR1 is MNHNS and CDR2 is SASEGT. Trimming pared 1 base from V and 1 base from J, leaving 10 bases between. Here the CDR3 DNA reads TGTGCCAGCAGTGAAGGGTGGGCCATCCAAGAGACCCAGTACTTC. This encodes CASSEGWAIQETQYF.

This chain connects TRBV7-3 to TRBJ1-1; tentative D call: TRBD1 (6 bases). CDR3 size: 14 residues. Germline V CDR1 and CDR2: SGHTA, FQGTGA. The V and J ends lost 5 bases and 10 bases respectively, with 20 bases between them. In DNA form, the CDR3 reads TGTGCCAGCAGCGGGACATTCACCGCTGGGGGAGCTTTCTTT. This encodes CASSGTFTAGGAFF.

The V and J genes are TRBV7-2 and TRBJ1-4; D gene ambiguous. This CDR3 region has 15 residues. Deletions cut 3 bases from V and 7 bases from J, with 15 bases between. Germline CDR1 is SGHTA and CDR2 is FQGNSA. The CDR3 nucleotides are TGTGCCAGCAGCTTGTTTCAGTTCCCTGGTGAAAAACTGTTTTTT. Translation gives CASSLFQFPGEKLFF.

The V and J genes are TRBV2 and TRBJ1-6; D is perhaps TRBD1 (6 bases). The V gene's germline CDR1 is SNHLY and CDR2 FYNNEI. The V gene lost 8 bases and the J gene lost 5 bases, with 16 bases spanning the gap. This CDR3 spans 15 amino acids. CDR3 loop: CASSFNRVHNSPLHF. The DNA for the CDR3 is TGTGCCAGCTCGTTCAACAGGGTCCATAATTCACCCCTCCACTTT.

The CDR3 is CASRPTGDGNTIYF. CDR3 DNA sequence: TGCGCCAGCAGGCCAACAGGGGATGGAAACACCATATATTTT. The chain employs TRBV5-1 and TRBJ1-3, with 7 bases lining up with TRBD1. The V and J ends lost 5 bases and 3 bases, in that order; junction bases with no gene match: 5. Looked up from germline, CDR1 is SGHRS and CDR2 is YFSETQ. The CDR3 contains 14 residues.

This sequence joins TRBV4-1 and TRBJ2-7, with TRBD2 matching over 8 bases. CDR1 and CDR2 from the germline V gene are MGHRA and YSYEKL. V dropped 0 bases and J dropped 3; count of bases not matched to a gene: 4. This CDR3 is built from 15 residues. CDR3 nucleotides: TGCGCCAGCAGCCAAGAGGCCGGGGGGGGCTACGAGCAGTACTTC. Its protein is CASSQEAGGGYEQYF.

This rearrangement joins TRBV12-5 to TRBJ1-5, with TRBD1 matching 7 bases. CDR1 and CDR2 from the germline V gene are LGHNT and FRNRAP. The CDR3 extends over 14 amino acids. The ends lost 7 bases at V and 6 bases at J; junction bases unmatched: 9. CDR3 sequence reads: CASVDDRAGQPQHF. The CDR3, as DNA: TGTGCTAGTGTTGACGACAGGGCGGGTCAGCCCCAGCATTTT.

This clone appeared a few times. This chain joins TRBV6-5 and TRBJ1-5, with a tentative D call TRBD1 (6 bases). The V gene lost 6 bases and the J gene lost 4 bases, with 10 bases spanning the gap. The V gene's germline CDR1 is MNHEY and CDR2 SVGAGI. There are 13 residues in the CDR3. The CDR3 sequence is CASRAGTNQPQHF. CDR3 sequence (DNA): TGTGCCAGCAGAGCCGGGACAAATCAGCCCCAGCATTTT.

The rearrangement links TRBV5-1 to TRBJ2-7, with D possibly TRBD2 on 5 matching bases. V gave up 2 bases and J gave up 0 bases, with 9 bases separating them. Germline-derived CDR1 and CDR2 are SGHRS and YFSETQ. This CDR3 spans 14 amino acids. The CDR3 spells CASSFRGGSYEQYF. In DNA, the CDR3 is TGCGCCAGCAGCTTCCGAGGAGGCTCCTACGAGCAGTACTTC.

The rearrangement links TRBV6-1 to TRBJ2-5, with 14 bases matching TRBD2. Per germline, CDR1 MNHNS and CDR2 SASEGT. V trimming: 2 bases; J trimming: 5 bases; junction bases outside the gene matches: 4. This CDR3 spans 16 amino acids. The CDR3 reads CASSEWTSGRWETQYF. As DNA, the CDR3 is TGTGCCAGCAGTGAATGGACTAGCGGGAGGTGGGAGACCCAGTACTTC.

CDR3 bases: TGTGCCAGTAGTCCCGGCCAGGGGGGATCTGAAGCTTTCTTT. Protein sequence: CASSPGQGGSEAFF. This chain uses TRBV19 with TRBJ1-1; 7 positions agree with TRBD1. J was trimmed by 6 bases and V by 5 bases; bases with no gene match: 9. Germline V CDR1 and CDR2: LNHDA, SQIVND (reference sequence). The CDR3 loop spans 14 amino acids.

This chain joins TRBV29-1 and TRBJ1-2; possible D gene TRBD1, 5 bases. CDR3 size: 11 residues. Trimming shortened V by 7 bases and J by 8 bases, and 14 bases separated the two germline ends. Germline loops: CDR1 SQVTM, CDR2 ANQGSEA. This CDR3 is CSADTGRGYTF. In DNA, the CDR3 is TGCAGCGCGGACACGGGTCGGGGCTACACCTTC.

This clone was observed a handful of times. At one end the junction does not follow the germline gene, possibly because of a read error. This chain links TRBV7-9 with TRBJ2-1; TRBD2 is a possible D gene (6 bases). The CDR3 length is 12 residues. Germline V lookup: CDR1 SEHNR, CDR2 FQNEAQ (reference sequence). The CDR3 loop is CSSSSLGGEQFF. DNA of the CDR3: TGTTCCAGCAGCTCCCTCGGGGGTGAGCAGTTCTTC.

The rearrangement links TRBV5-1 to TRBJ1-1, with 7 positions matching TRBD1. CDR3 length: 15 residues. V trimming: 3 bases; J trimming: 0 bases; junction bases outside the gene matches: 5. Germline lookup yields CDR1 SGHRS and CDR2 YFSETQ. This chain's CDR3 is CASSYAQGMNTEAFF. The CDR3 region has the DNA TGCGCCAGCAGCTACGCACAGGGGATGAACACTGAAGCTTTCTTT.

The chain uses TRBV6-5 and TRBJ1-1; a weak D match, TRBD1 (5 bases). Germline CDR1 is MNHEY and CDR2 is SVGAGI. V lost 5 bases to trimming and J lost 5 bases, with 9 bases between them. CDR3 length: 12 residues. The CDR3 protein is CASSRTTTEAFF. As DNA, the CDR3 is TGTGCCAGCAGTAGGACAACTACTGAAGCTTTCTTT.

About this clone itself: The germline gene is not matched at one end of the junction; a read error may be the cause. This CDR3 is CASSLGTHTQPQHF. CDR3 nucleotide sequence: TGTGCTAGCAGCTTAGGAACACATACTCAGCCCCAGCATTTT. J is TRBJ1-5 and V is TRBV7-7; no definite D call. This CDR3 comprises 14 residues. Per the germline V gene, CDR1 is SSHAT and CDR2 is FNYEAQ (reference sequence). The full variable domain, in which reference TRBV7-7 and TRBJ1-5 provide the parts outside the CDR3, is GAGVSQSPRYKVTKRGQDVTLRCDPISSHATLYWYQQALGQGPEFLTYFNYEAQPDKSGLPSDRFSAERPEGSISTLTIQRTEQRDSAMYRCASSLGTHTQPQHFGDGTRLSIL.

V is TRBV10-2 and J is TRBJ2-1; D remains unclear. V was clipped by 6 bases and J by 5 bases, with 5 bases between them. The CDR3 has 11 residues. The germline gives CDR1 WSHSY, CDR2 SAAADI. In DNA form, the CDR3 reads TGCGCCAGCAGACAGCACAATGAGCAGTTCTTC. Its protein product is CASRQHNEQFF.

The V call is TRBV7-9, the J call TRBJ2-7; weak D call: TRBD1 (5 bases). CDR1 is SEHNR, CDR2 FQNEAQ, per germline (reference sequence). Deletions cut 6 bases from V and 4 bases from J, with 10 bases between. This CDR3 region has 12 residues. The CDR3 nucleotides read TGTGCCAGCAGTCAGACAGCTTACGAGCAGTACTTC. It translates to CASSQTAYEQYF. Full variable domain (rest looked up from reference TRBV7-9 and TRBJ2-7): DTGVSQNPRHKITKRGQNVTFRCDPISEHNRLYWYRQTLGQGPEFLTYFQNEAQLEKSRLLSDRFSAERPKGSFSTLEIQRTEQGDSAMYLCASSQTAYEQYFGPGTRLTVT.

The V gene is TRBV18, the J gene TRBJ2-1, with TRBD1 matching 9 bases. Germline V CDR1 and CDR2: KGHSH, LQKENI. J lost 10 bases, V lost 4 bases, and 8 bases had no gene match. This CDR3 spans 14 amino acids. For the CDR3, the DNA is TGTGCCAGCTCACTTATACAGGGGGCCAGGGAGCAGTTCTTC. It translates to CASSLIQGAREQFF.

This clone was counted a few times. This sequence joins TRBV7-9 and TRBJ1-6; D possibly corresponds to TRBD1 (5 bases). CDR3 size: 15 residues. Germline CDR1 SEHNR, CDR2 FQNEAQ (reference sequence). Deletions cut 1 base from V and 6 bases from J, with 10 bases between. The CDR3 reads CASSLEGGTNSPLHF. For the CDR3, the DNA is TGTGCCAGCAGCTTAGAGGGAGGGACTAATTCACCCCTCCACTTT.

This clone was counted a single time. The chain couples TRBV6-1 to TRBJ2-7; TRBD2 matches 11 bases. Germline values: CDR1 MNHNS, CDR2 SASEGT. The CDR3 extends over 15 amino acids. V trimming: 7 bases; J trimming: 2 bases; junction bases outside the gene matches: 7. The CDR3 region is CASNGGTSGAYEQYF. CDR3 coding DNA: TGTGCCAGCAATGGCGGGACTAGCGGAGCCTACGAGCAGTACTTC.

CDR3 sequence (DNA): TGTGCCAGCGGGAGGGGGGGGGCGCTGGGCACCGGGGAGCTGTTTTTT. Protein product: CASGRGGALGTGELFF. V is TRBV2 and J is TRBJ2-2; D perhaps matches TRBD2 (7 bases). With 8 bases removed from V and 4 bases from J, the gap between germline ends came to 20 bases. The CDR3 has 16 amino acids. The germline V gene encodes CDR1 SNHLY and CDR2 FYNNEI. Combining the CDR3 with reference TRBV2 and TRBJ2-2 gives the whole variable domain EPEVTQTPSHQVTQMGQEVILRCVPISNHLYFYWYRQILGQKVEFLVSFYNNEISEKSEIFDDQFSVERPDGSNFTLKIRSTKLEDSAMYFCASGRGGALGTGELFFGEGSRLTVL.

The J gene is TRBJ1-3, the V gene TRBV19; D is unclear. The V end lost 3 bases, the J end lost 0 bases, and 9 bases lay between the germline ends. Germline CDR1 LNHDA, CDR2 SQIVND (reference sequence). The CDR3 runs 15 residues. In DNA, the CDR3 is TGTGCCAGTAGTATGACATGGTCCTCTGGAAACACCATATATTTT. Its translation is CASSMTWSSGNTIYF.

The sample holds a few counts of this clone. The chain is built from TRBV6-1 and TRBJ1-3, with D perhaps matching TRBD1 (6 bases). This CDR3 region has 15 residues. Germline lookup yields CDR1 MNHNS and CDR2 SASEGT. V lost 0 bases and J lost 3, with 9 bases in between. Here the CDR3 reads CASSEALQGGNTIYF. The CDR3 DNA sequence: TGTGCCAGCAGTGAAGCGCTACAGGGTGGAAACACCATATATTTT.

The chain uses TRBV20-1 and TRBJ2-7; D unclear. The V and J ends lost 6 bases and 2 bases respectively, with 5 bases between them. Germline lookup yields CDR1 DFQATT and CDR2 SNEGSKA (reference sequence). The CDR3 extends over 10 amino acids. The CDR3 here is CSATPYEQYF. The CDR3 region has the DNA TGCAGTGCCACTCCCTACGAGCAGTACTTC.